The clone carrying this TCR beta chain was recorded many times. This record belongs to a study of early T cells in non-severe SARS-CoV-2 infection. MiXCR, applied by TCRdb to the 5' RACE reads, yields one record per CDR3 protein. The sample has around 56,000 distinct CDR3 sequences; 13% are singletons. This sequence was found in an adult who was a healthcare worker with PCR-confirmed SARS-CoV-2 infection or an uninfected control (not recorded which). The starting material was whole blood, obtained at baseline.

CDR3 amino acids: CASSYRGRANVLTF. The CDR3 DNA reads TGTGCCAGCAGTTACAGGGGAAGGGCCAACGTCCTGACTTTC. The genes are TRBV12-3 or TRBV12-4 and TRBJ2-6; the match to TRBD1 covers 7 bases. The CDR3 totals 14 residues. V was clipped by 4 bases and J by 5 bases; unmatched bases: 2.